The T cell receptor beta chain under discussion was sequenced for a study of T cells in Graves' hyperthyroidism and ophthalmopathy. Between the trimmed V and J ends, which lost 6 bases and 3 bases, there was a span of 20 bases. The CDR3 consists of 16 residues. On this clonotype: The antigen is unknown.

Amplified regions were TCR beta CDR3 sequences from RNA transcripts. With the HTBI primer set, the TCR CDR3 went through a first round of RT-PCR. A single record per CDR3 protein comes from TCRdb applying MiXCR to the multiplex PCR reads. The table lists fewer than 250,000 distinct CDR3 sequences, approximately 24% of them singletons. Ophthalmopathy patients showed a Clinical Activity Score of at least 3, NOSPECS grade of at least 4 and duration under 3 months. Together with thyroid ultrasound, orbital computed tomography, serum thyroxine and TRAb, clinical symptoms were used for diagnoses. Out of roughly 9.1 ml of fresh peripheral blood came the PBMCs. Notes on the study in general: In blood, most of the thyroid clonotypes expanded above 0.001 were also present.

The genes are TRBV12-3 or TRBV12-4 and TRBJ1-2; D is ambiguous. Input material: blood. The receptor was isolated from a woman aged 40 to 50 with Graves' ophthalmopathy. The CDR3 spells CASRKVAGGGHYGYTF. The CDR3 DNA sequence: TGTGCCAGCAGAAAAGTAGCTGGTGGCGGTCACTATGGCTACACCTTC.